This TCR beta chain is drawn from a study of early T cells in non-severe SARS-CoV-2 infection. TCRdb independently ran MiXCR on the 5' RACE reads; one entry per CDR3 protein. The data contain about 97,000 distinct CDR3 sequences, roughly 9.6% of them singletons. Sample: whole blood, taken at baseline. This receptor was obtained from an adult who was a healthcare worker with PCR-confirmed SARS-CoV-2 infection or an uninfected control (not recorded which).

CDR3 nucleotides: TGTGCCAGCAGTCATCGGACAGGAACCGAGCAGTACTTC. Translated, it gives CASSHRTGTEQYF. The chain employs TRBV7-9 and TRBJ2-7, with 7 bases matching TRBD1. V gave up 6 bases and J gave up 6 bases; unmatched junction bases: 8. The CDR3 contains 13 residues. Germline CDR1 and CDR2: SEHNR and FQNEAQ (reference sequence).